This T cell receptor beta chain appears in the sequencing data of a study of CD8+ T cells in alopecia areata (dated by TCRdb to the late 2010s). About the investigation overall: To study T cell clonal expansion in alopecia areata, the researchers applied high-throughput TCRbeta sequencing to both the C3H/HeJ mouse model and human patients. On the human side, TCRbeta sequencing was run on scalp tissue and on sorted CD4+ and CD8+ peripheral blood T cells from healthy controls and from alopecia areata patients with either patchy or totalis/universalis disease. Scalp clonality was compared among normal scalp (n=4), patchy alopecia areata scalp (n=8), and alopecia totalis/universalis scalp (n=8). RNA was obtained with the PAXgene miRNA kit for fixed scalp, the miRNeasy kit for PBMCs, and the RNeasy kit for mouse skin. TCRbeta CDR3 regions were amplified by immunoSEQ multiplex PCR using 35 Vbeta forward and 13 Jbeta reverse primers.

Worth noting for this clone: This receptor's antigen is unknown. Qualities for individual bases were not recorded, and no much larger clone is one base off.

Beyond this particular receptor, the publication reports: Scalp TCR repertoire analysis is complicated because resident alphabeta T cells in normal human skin are also sequenced, whereas mouse skin is dominated by gammadelta T cells. TCR sequences shared between patients were less clear than in mice, possibly partly because of HLA diversity in the patient population. Lesional scalp, especially in alopecia totalis/universalis, showed higher clonality and more expanded CD8+ clones than normal scalp, suggesting antigenic drive.

Peripheral blood and lesional scalp punch biopsies were obtained from patients with alopecia areata. PBMCs were isolated by density centrifugation and stained for CD3, CD4 and CD8, after which CD4+ and CD8+ T cells were sorted on a FACSAria. The untreated alopecia areata patients were recruited through a multicenter biomarker study. In four or five patients from the biomarker study, the blood CD8+ T cells went through an additional sort into NKG2D-low and NKG2D-high fractions. Receptor amplification or capture employed the immunoSEQ multiplex PCR assay. RNA was extracted from all samples and reverse transcribed into cDNA as template for TCR sequencing. First-strand cDNA was synthesized using SuperScript III with a 2:1 mix of oligo-dT and random hexamers. A synthetic immune receptor repertoire was used to gauge amplification bias, and whatever bias remained was removed computationally. As for the authors' bioinformatics: After raw reads were preprocessed to remove errors, the CDR3 was defined following IMGT conventions as running from the conserved cysteine to phenylalanine. Clonality was computed by normalizing Shannon entropy by log2 of the number of productive unique TCRs and subtracting the result from 1. Whether scalp clones were CD4 or CD8 was inferred by matching scalp TCRbeta sequences against CD4 and CD8 repertoires sorted from blood. Not all clones reach the TCRdb copy of this immuneACCESS table, which keeps in-frame sequences only. Checked studies attribute under half of the gap to unresolved V genes and leave the rest unexplained. V, J and clone size are those of that table, while D and trimming were read from the DNA. In all, the sample holds approximately 58,000 clones, and 44% of those were seen once. The top ten clones comprise just over 50% of the sample.

Trimming removed 4 bases from V and 1 base from J, leaving 1 base between the germline ends. The CDR3 spans 11 residues, from the cysteine through the phenylalanine. This entry keeps only the CDR3 DNA: 33 bases, framed from base 1. Reading the germline V gene (reference sequence) gives CDR1 SEHNR and CDR2 FQNEAQ. This clonotype was sampled from a human donor with alopecia areata. This chain joins TRBV7-9 to TRBJ2-5, with no D gene named confidently. The sequenced sample was NKG2D-low CD8+ T cells sorted from blood. The cell subset or site label on this specimen signifies: sorted CD8+ NKG2D-low blood T cells. At the DNA level, the sequence is TGTGCCAGCAGCTCCCAAGAGACCCAGTACTTC. It is translated as CASSSQETQYF.